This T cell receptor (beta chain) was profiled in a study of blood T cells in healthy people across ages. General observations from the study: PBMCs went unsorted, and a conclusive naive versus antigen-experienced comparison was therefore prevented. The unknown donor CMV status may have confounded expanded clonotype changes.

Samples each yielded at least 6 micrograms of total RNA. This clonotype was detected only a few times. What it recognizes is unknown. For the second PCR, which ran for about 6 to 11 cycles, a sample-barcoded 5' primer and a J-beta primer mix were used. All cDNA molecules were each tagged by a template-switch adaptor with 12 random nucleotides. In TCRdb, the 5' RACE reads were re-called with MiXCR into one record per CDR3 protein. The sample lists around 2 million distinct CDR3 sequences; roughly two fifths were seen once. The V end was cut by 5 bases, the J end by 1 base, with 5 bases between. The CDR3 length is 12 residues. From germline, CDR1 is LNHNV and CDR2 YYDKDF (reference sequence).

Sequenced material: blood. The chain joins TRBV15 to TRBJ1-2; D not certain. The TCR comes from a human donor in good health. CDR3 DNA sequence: TGTGCCACCAGCGTAGATAACTATGGCTACACCTTC. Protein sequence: CATSVDNYGYTF.